This TCR beta chain was observed in a study of T cells in localized non-small cell lung cancer. General study findings and limits: A denser population of T cells in blood accompanied longer overall survival. In adjacent lung, a median approximately 60 of the top 100 tumor clones were found.

Libraries were prepared by immunoSEQ multiplex PCR; TCRdb keeps only in-frame clonotypes and omits some of them. The sample has fewer than 25,000 clones, 70% to 90% seen once. Concerning this clone: As yet, its antigen is unknown.

CDR3 length: 16 amino acids. V was clipped by 4 bases and J by 1 base; unmatched bases: 9. CDR1 SGHRS and CDR2 YFSETQ come from the germline V gene. The material was peripheral blood, obtained before any cancer treatment. The rearrangement links TRBV5-1 to TRBJ2-3; 7 nucleotides align to TRBD1. The receptor was derived from a male donor at least 60 years old with stage II squamous cell lung carcinoma. The CDR3 is CASSLNEGAGTDTQYF. In nucleotides, the CDR3 is TGCGCCAGCAGCCTGAATGAGGGGGCCGGCACAGATACGCAGTATTTT. The full variable domain, its missing parts supplied by reference TRBV5-1 and TRBJ2-3, is KAGVTQTPRYLIKTRGQQVTLSCSPISGHRSVSWYQQTPGQGLQFLFEYFSETQRNKGNFPGRFSGRQFSNSRSEMNVSTLELGDSALYLCASSLNEGAGTDTQYFGPGTRLTVL.